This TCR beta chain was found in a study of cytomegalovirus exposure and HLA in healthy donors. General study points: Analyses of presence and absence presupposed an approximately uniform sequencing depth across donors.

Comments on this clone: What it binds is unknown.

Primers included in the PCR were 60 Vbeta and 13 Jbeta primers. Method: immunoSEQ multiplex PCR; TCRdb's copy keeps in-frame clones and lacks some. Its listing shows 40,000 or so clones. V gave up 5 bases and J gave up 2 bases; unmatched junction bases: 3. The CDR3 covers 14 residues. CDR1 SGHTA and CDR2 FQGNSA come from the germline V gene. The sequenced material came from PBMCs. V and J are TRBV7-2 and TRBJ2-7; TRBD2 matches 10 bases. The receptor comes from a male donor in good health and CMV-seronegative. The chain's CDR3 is CASSATSGTYEQYF. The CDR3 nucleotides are TGTGCCAGCAGCGCCACTAGCGGGACCTACGAGCAGTACTTC.